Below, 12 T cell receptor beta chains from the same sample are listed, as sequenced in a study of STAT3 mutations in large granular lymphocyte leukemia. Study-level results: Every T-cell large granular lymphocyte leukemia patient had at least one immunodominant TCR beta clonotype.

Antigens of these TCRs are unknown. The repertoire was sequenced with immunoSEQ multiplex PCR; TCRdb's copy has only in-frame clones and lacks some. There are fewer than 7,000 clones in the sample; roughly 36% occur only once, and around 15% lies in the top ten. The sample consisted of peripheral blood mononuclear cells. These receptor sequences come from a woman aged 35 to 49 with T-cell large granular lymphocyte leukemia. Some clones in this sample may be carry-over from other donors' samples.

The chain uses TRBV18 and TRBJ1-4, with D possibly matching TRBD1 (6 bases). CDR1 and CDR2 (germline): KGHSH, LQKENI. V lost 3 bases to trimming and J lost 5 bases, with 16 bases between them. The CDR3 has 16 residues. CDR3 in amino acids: CASSPGAGTANEKLFF. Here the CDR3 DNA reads TGTGCCAGCTCACCGGGGGCCGGGACTGCAAATGAAAAACTGTTTTTT.

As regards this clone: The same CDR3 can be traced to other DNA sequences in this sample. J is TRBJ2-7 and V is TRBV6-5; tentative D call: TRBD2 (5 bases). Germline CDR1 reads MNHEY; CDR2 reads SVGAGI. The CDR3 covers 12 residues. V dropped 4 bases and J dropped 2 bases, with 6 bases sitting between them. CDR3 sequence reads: CASSSGAYEQYF. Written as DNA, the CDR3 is TGTGCCAGCAGTTCCGGGGCCTACGAGCAGTACTTC.

CDR3 in DNA: TGTGCCAGCAGATCTACCCAGGGGGCCAAAAACATTCAGTACTTC. Amino acids: CASRSTQGAKNIQYF. The rearrangement joins TRBV5-5 to TRBJ2-4, with D possibly being TRBD1 (6 bases). This CDR3 has 15 residues. V was cut by 5 bases and J by 1 base, with 13 bases left in between. CDR1 is SGHKS and CDR2 is YYEKEE in the germline V gene (reference sequence).

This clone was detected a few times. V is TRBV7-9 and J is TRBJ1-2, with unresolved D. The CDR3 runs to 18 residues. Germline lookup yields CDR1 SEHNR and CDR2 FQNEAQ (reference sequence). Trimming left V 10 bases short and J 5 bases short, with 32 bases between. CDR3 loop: CAIPPRRGPLLPRYGYTF. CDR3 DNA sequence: TGTGCCATCCCCCCCCGACGTGGGCCCCTTTTACCTAGATATGGCTACACCTTC.

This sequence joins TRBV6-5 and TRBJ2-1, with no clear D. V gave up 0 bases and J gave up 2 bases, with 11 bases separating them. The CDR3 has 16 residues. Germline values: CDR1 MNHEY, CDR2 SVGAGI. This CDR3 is CASSYSLVRTYNEQFF. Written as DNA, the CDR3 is TGTGCCAGCAGTTACTCGCTAGTCAGAACCTACAATGAGCAGTTCTTC.

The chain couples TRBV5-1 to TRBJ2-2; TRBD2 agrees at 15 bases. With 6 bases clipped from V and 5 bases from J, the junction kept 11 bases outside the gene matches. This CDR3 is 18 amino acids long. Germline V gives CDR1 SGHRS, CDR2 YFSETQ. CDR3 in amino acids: CASTELPGLAGGTGELFF. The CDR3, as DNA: TGCGCCAGCACCGAACTACCGGGACTAGCGGGGGGTACCGGGGAGCTGTTTTTT.

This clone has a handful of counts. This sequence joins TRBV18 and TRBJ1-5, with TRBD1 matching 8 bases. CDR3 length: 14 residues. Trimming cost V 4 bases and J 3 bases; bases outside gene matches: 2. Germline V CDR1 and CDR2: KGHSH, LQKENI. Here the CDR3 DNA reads TGTGCCAGCTCACAGGGACAGGTCAATCAGCCCCAGCATTTT. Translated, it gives CASSQGQVNQPQHF.

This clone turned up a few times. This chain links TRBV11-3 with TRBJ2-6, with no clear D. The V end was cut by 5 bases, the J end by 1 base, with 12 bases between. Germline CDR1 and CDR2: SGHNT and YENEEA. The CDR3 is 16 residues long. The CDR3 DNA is TGTGCCAGCAGCCTCGGAGACTCTTCTGGGGCCAACGTCCTGACTTTC. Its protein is CASSLGDSSGANVLTF.

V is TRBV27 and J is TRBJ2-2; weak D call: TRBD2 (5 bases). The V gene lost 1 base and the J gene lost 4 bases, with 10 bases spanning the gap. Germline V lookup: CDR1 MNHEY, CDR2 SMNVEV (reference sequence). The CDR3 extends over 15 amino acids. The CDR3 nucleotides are TGTGCCAGCAGTTTATTGGGAGAGTTCACCGGGGAGCTGTTTTTT. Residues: CASSLLGEFTGELFF.

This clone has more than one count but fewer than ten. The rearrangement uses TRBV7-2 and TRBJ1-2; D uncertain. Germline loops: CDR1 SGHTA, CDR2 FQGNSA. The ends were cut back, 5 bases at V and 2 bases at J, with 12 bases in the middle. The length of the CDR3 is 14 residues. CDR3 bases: TGTGCCAGCAGCCCCCTGGTTAGGAACTATGGCTACACCTTC. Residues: CASSPLVRNYGYTF.

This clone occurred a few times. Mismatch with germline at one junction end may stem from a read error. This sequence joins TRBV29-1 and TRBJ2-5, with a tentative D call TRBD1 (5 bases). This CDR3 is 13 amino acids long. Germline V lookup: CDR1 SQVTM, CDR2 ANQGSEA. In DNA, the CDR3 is TGCAGCGTTGAACCAGGGAACCAGGAGACCCAGTACTTC. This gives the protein CSVEPGNQETQYF.

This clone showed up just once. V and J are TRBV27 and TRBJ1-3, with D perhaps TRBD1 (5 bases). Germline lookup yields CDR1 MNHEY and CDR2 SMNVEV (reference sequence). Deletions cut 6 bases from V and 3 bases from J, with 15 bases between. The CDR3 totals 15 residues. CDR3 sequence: CASRPSGTSGNTIYF. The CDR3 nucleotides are TGTGCCAGCAGACCATCCGGGACGAGTGGAAACACCATATATTTT.